What follows are 23 T cell receptor beta chains derived from one specimen sequenced in a study of blood T cell repertoires in COVID-19. Profiling relied on immunoSEQ multiplex PCR, and the TCRdb table lists in-frame clones only, not all of them. The sample shows 150,000 to 200,000 clones, around 84% of them seen only once. The sample was peripheral blood. Receptor source: a human donor with acute or convalescent COVID-19. The donor label of this sample is uncertain.

The chain couples TRBV19 to TRBJ1-5; D unresolved. The V and J ends lost 6 bases and 4 bases respectively, with 10 bases between them. This CDR3 is built from 13 residues. Per the germline V gene, CDR1 is LNHDA and CDR2 is SQIVND (reference sequence). CDR3 protein: CASSTVLNQPQHF. CDR3 in DNA: TGTGCCAGTAGCACAGTCCTAAATCAGCCCCAGCATTTT. Supplemented by reference TRBV19 and TRBJ1-5, the full variable domain reads DGGITQSPKYLFRKEGQNVTLSCEQNLNHDAMYWYRQDPGQGLRLIYYSQIVNDFQKGDIAEGYSVSREKKESFPLTVTSAQKNPTAFYLCASSTVLNQPQHFGDGTRLSIL.

The rearrangement joins TRBV9 to TRBJ1-3, with D maybe TRBD1 (5 bases). The CDR3 spans 16 residues. V was pared by 0 bases and J by 3 bases, with 13 bases between. Germline lookup yields CDR1 SGDLS and CDR2 YYNGEE. CDR3 region: CASSVGRGIDGNTIYF. The CDR3 DNA sequence: TGTGCCAGCAGCGTAGGTAGGGGTATCGATGGAAACACCATATATTTT.

The rearrangement joins TRBV29-1 to TRBJ1-1; a possible D gene is TRBD1 (5 bases). V lost 5 bases, J lost 1 base, and 14 bases lay in between. The CDR3 covers 14 residues. Germline CDR1 and CDR2: SQVTM and ANQGSEA. The CDR3 DNA follows: TGCAGCGTTAAAAGGGGTTCAGGGAACACTGAAGCTTTCTTT. Encoded protein: CSVKRGSGNTEAFF.

The chain joins TRBV10-1 to TRBJ2-2; D is possibly TRBD1 (6 bases). CDR1 is WNHNN, CDR2 SYGVQD, per germline (reference sequence). Trimming took 7 bases from V and 4 from J, leaving 13 bases between them. The CDR3 sequence is 14 residues long. The CDR3 region is CASMPQGPTGELFF. In DNA form, the CDR3 reads TGCGCCAGCATGCCACAGGGTCCCACCGGGGAGCTGTTTTTT.

The chain carries TRBV7-9 and TRBJ2-5, with 9 bases matching TRBD2. With V trimmed by 5 bases and J by 0 bases, 7 bases remained unmatched. Germline assignment: CDR1 SEHNR and CDR2 FQNEAQ (reference sequence). This CDR3 has 16 residues. CDR3 residues: CASSRRASGNQETQYF. For the CDR3, the DNA is TGTGCCAGCAGCCGGAGGGCTAGCGGGAACCAAGAGACCCAGTACTTC. Full variable domain (rest looked up from reference TRBV7-9 and TRBJ2-5): DTGVSQNPRHKITKRGQNVTFRCDPISEHNRLYWYRQTLGQGPEFLTYFQNEAQLEKSRLLSDRFSAERPKGSFSTLEIQRTEQGDSAMYLCASSRRASGNQETQYFGPGTRLLVL.

The V gene is TRBV27, the J gene TRBJ2-3; 10 bases are shared with TRBD2. CDR1 is MNHEY, CDR2 SMNVEV, per germline (reference sequence). The V segment lost 6 bases and the J segment 2 bases; nucleotides outside the gene matches: 14. The CDR3 consists of 18 residues. This CDR3 is CASSPRVGLAGVTDTQYF. CDR3 in DNA: TGTGCCAGCAGCCCACGGGTCGGGCTAGCGGGGGTCACAGATACGCAGTATTTT.

The rearrangement links TRBV4-3 to TRBJ1-2; 8 bases fit TRBD1. Germline CDR1 is LGHNA and CDR2 is YSLEER. CDR3 size: 18 residues. After removal of 0 bases from V and 0 bases from J, the junction contained 9 bases not matched to a gene. CDR3 nucleotide sequence: TGCGCCAGCAGCCAAGACGACAGGGGTAAAAACGCTAACTATGGCTACACCTTC. It translates to CASSQDDRGKNANYGYTF.

The rearrangement uses TRBV18 and TRBJ1-3; TRBD1 is a possible D gene (6 bases). The CDR3 is made up of 15 amino acids. Looked up from germline, CDR1 is KGHSH and CDR2 is LQKENI. V gave up 8 bases and J gave up 0 bases, with 14 bases separating them. The CDR3 loop reads CASEKLTGSGNTIYF. The CDR3 coding sequence is TGTGCCAGCGAAAAATTGACAGGCTCTGGAAACACCATATATTTT.

This chain uses TRBV7-3 with TRBJ2-2; 8 nucleotides agree with TRBD1. This CDR3 is 17 amino acids long. J lost 4 bases, V lost 0 bases, and 7 bases had no gene match. The germline V gene has CDR1 SGHTA and CDR2 FQGTGA. CDR3 loop: CASSLTQGQGPTGELFF. Here the CDR3 DNA reads TGTGCCAGCAGCTTAACGCAAGGACAGGGACCCACCGGGGAGCTGTTTTTT.

The chain carries TRBV6-6 and TRBJ1-3; TRBD1 agrees at 9 bases. With 2 bases clipped from V and 3 bases from J, the junction kept 2 bases outside the gene matches. CDR1 is MNHNY, CDR2 SVGAGI, per germline (reference sequence). This CDR3 has 15 residues. The CDR3 sequence is CASSYGQGRGNTIYF. The CDR3 DNA reads as TGTGCCAGCAGTTACGGACAGGGGCGTGGAAACACCATATATTTT.

The rearrangement links TRBV18 to TRBJ2-1, with 10 bases lining up with TRBD1. V lost 0 bases and J lost 5; bases outside the gene matches: 1. CDR1 is KGHSH, CDR2 LQKENI, per germline. CDR3 size: 15 residues. The CDR3, as DNA: TGTGCCAGCTCACCACCGGGACAGGGGAACAATGAGCAGTTCTTC. Its protein is CASSPPGQGNNEQFF.

J is TRBJ1-1 and V is TRBV29-1, with no clear D. V was pared by 5 bases and J by 0 bases, with 10 bases between. CDR3 length equals 13 residues. Germline V gene data show CDR1 as SQVTM and CDR2 as ANQGSEA. DNA of the CDR3: TGCAGCGTTTTACAGCCTCTGAACACTGAAGCTTTCTTT. Its protein is CSVLQPLNTEAFF.

This clone was seen only a few times. The V call is TRBV7-3, the J call TRBJ1-6, with D maybe TRBD1 (6 bases). The CDR3 spans 14 residues. The V and J ends lost 5 bases and 4 bases respectively, with 9 bases between them. Germline V gene sequence: CDR1 SGHTA, CDR2 FQGTGA. Written as DNA, the CDR3 is TGTGCCAGCAGCGAGGGACATTATAATTCACCCCTCCACTTT. It codes for CASSEGHYNSPLHF.

The chain is built from TRBV2 and TRBJ1-6; 7 positions agree with TRBD1. V shed 6 bases and J 3 bases; nucleotides not matched to a gene: 5. The CDR3 loop spans 15 amino acids. Looked up from germline, CDR1 is SNHLY and CDR2 is FYNNEI. This CDR3 reads CASSRGQSYNSPLHF. The CDR3 DNA follows: TGTGCCAGCAGCCGGGGACAGAGCTATAATTCACCCCTCCACTTT.

V gene TRBV27 combines with J gene TRBJ1-1; 9 bases match TRBD1. The trim removed 5 bases at V and 1 base at J, leaving 11 bases unmatched. The CDR3 runs 17 residues. Germline values: CDR1 MNHEY, CDR2 SMNVEV (reference sequence). CDR3 sequence: CASSHGQGKGENTEAFF. DNA for the CDR3: TGTGCCAGCAGTCACGGACAGGGGAAGGGCGAGAACACTGAAGCTTTCTTT.

The chain uses TRBV6-5 and TRBJ1-5; D perhaps matches TRBD1 (5 bases). Germline lookup yields CDR1 MNHEY and CDR2 SVGAGI. V was pared by 4 bases and J by 1 base, with 11 bases between. This CDR3 is 15 amino acids long. DNA of the CDR3: TGTGCCAGCAGTTCACAGGATTCGAGCAATCAGCCCCAGCATTTT. This translates into CASSSQDSSNQPQHF.

This clone was seen only a few times. V is TRBV7-9 and J is TRBJ1-3, with 11 bases fitting TRBD1. The germline V gene encodes CDR1 SEHNR and CDR2 FQNEAQ (reference sequence). The V gene end was trimmed by 0 bases and the J gene end by 5 bases; junction bases not matched to a gene: 12. This CDR3 spans 19 amino acids. The CDR3 region has the DNA TGTGCCAGCAGCTTAGCGCCCCCGGGACAGGGGGTTTTTCGAAACACCATATATTTT. Translating gives CASSLAPPGQGVFRNTIYF.

This clone has just one count. J is TRBJ1-6 and V is TRBV7-3; D perhaps matches TRBD1 (6 bases). This CDR3 is built from 14 residues. V lost 4 bases and J lost 9, with 13 bases in between. Per germline, CDR1 SGHTA and CDR2 FQGTGA. The CDR3 loop is CASSSDRKGSPLHF. CDR3 nucleotide sequence: TGTGCCAGCAGCTCCGACAGGAAGGGTTCACCCCTCCACTTT. The full variable domain, its missing parts supplied by reference TRBV7-3 and TRBJ1-6, is GAGVSQTPSNKVTEKGKYVELRCDPISGHTALYWYRQSLGQGPEFLIYFQGTGAADDSGLPNDRFFAVRPEGSVSTLKIQRTERGDSAVYLCASSSDRKGSPLHFGNGTRLTVT.

V and J are TRBV9 and TRBJ1-2; D is perhaps TRBD1 (5 bases). The germline gives CDR1 SGDLS, CDR2 YYNGEE. The length of the CDR3 is 13 residues. The ends were cut back, 0 bases at V and 3 bases at J, with 6 bases in the middle. CDR3 coding DNA: TGTGCCAGCAGCGTAGCACAGGACTATGGCTACACCTTC. The encoded protein is CASSVAQDYGYTF.

The chain uses TRBV3-1 (or the pseudogene TRBV3-2) and TRBJ1-1, with D unclear. V gave up 4 bases and J gave up 0 bases, with 6 bases separating them. The V gene's germline CDR1 is LGHDT and CDR2 YNNKEL (reference sequence). There are 13 residues in the CDR3. The CDR3 bases are TGTGCCAGCAGCCTGGGCCTGAACACTGAAGCTTTCTTT. As protein: CASSLGLNTEAFF.

J is TRBJ2-7 and V is TRBV7-3; tentatively, D is TRBD2 (6 bases). With 5 bases removed from V and 4 bases from J, the gap between germline ends came to 15 bases. Germline loops: CDR1 SGHTA, CDR2 FQGTGA. The CDR3 extends over 14 amino acids. CDR3 amino acids: CASSRTPGGYEQYF. In DNA, the CDR3 is TGTGCCAGCAGCCGTACCCCCGGGGGTTACGAGCAGTACTTC.

This chain joins TRBV6-2 or TRBV6-3 and TRBJ2-5; 10 bases line up with TRBD1. CDR1 is MNHEY, CDR2 SVGEGT, per germline. Losses at the gene ends were 6 bases for V and 2 bases for J; bases not matched to a gene: 6. The CDR3 length is 15 residues. CDR3 in amino acids: CASSPGTGAQETQYF. The DNA for the CDR3 is TGTGCCAGCAGCCCCGGGACAGGGGCTCAAGAGACCCAGTACTTC.

This sequence joins TRBV5-4 and TRBJ2-7; D may be TRBD2 (6 bases). The CDR3 contains 14 residues. V shed 0 bases and J shed 6 bases, with 13 bases lying between them. The germline gives CDR1 SGHNT, CDR2 YYREEE (reference sequence). In nucleotides, the CDR3 is TGTGCCAGCAGCTTGGCACTAGCCGCCCGCGAGCAGTACTTC. Translating gives CASSLALAAREQYF.